What follows are 25 T cell receptor beta chains derived from one specimen sequenced in a study of blood T cell repertoires in COVID-19. Data came from immunoSEQ multiplex PCR; TCRdb stores just in-frame clones and leaves some out. The sample shows around 110,000 clones, about nine tenths of them seen only once. The sequenced material came from peripheral blood. The receptors come from a human donor with active COVID-19. The donor label of this sample is uncertain.

The V gene is TRBV24-1, the J gene TRBJ2-2; D possibly corresponds to TRBD2 (7 bases). The V gene's germline CDR1 is KGHDR and CDR2 SFDVKD. V lost 0 bases and J lost 1, with 14 bases in between. The CDR3 consists of 18 residues. Written as DNA, the CDR3 is TGTGCCACCAGTGATTTGGGGGGCGGGGGCCAGAACACCGGGGAGCTGTTTTTT. Protein product: CATSDLGGGGQNTGELFF.

The chain links TRBV6-5 to TRBJ2-2; 11 positions agree with TRBD1. V shed 7 bases and J 4 bases; nucleotides not matched to a gene: 5. From germline, CDR1 is MNHEY and CDR2 SVGAGI. This CDR3 is built from 15 residues. Written as DNA, the CDR3 is TGTGCCAGCAAGACGGACAGGGGGCTCACCGGGGAGCTGTTTTTT. Amino acids: CASKTDRGLTGELFF.

This clone is a singleton in its sample. The genes are TRBV27 and TRBJ2-7; TRBD2 agrees at 10 bases. V trimming: 2 bases; J trimming: 4 bases; junction bases outside the gene matches: 5. CDR3 length: 15 amino acids. Germline assignment: CDR1 MNHEY and CDR2 SMNVEV (reference sequence). The CDR3 sequence is CASSLRSGGAYEQYF. The CDR3 DNA sequence: TGTGCCAGCAGTTTACGAAGCGGGGGGGCGTACGAGCAGTACTTC.

CDR3 region: CASSQDWGTGFNEQYF. CDR3 nucleotides: TGCGCCAGCAGCCAAGATTGGGGGACAGGGTTTAACGAGCAGTACTTC. The chain carries TRBV4-3 and TRBJ2-7; 9 bases fit TRBD1. V lost 0 bases and J lost 5; bases outside the gene matches: 8. Germline loops: CDR1 LGHNA, CDR2 YSLEER. The CDR3 is 16 residues long.

The rearrangement joins TRBV6-2 or TRBV6-3 to TRBJ2-7, with 12 bases lining up with TRBD2. Germline lookup yields CDR1 MNHEY and CDR2 SVGEGT. This CDR3 region has 16 residues. J gave up 0 bases and V 5 bases, and 5 bases lay outside the gene matches. The chain's CDR3 is CASSILAGGASYEQYF. In DNA, the CDR3 is TGTGCCAGCAGTATACTAGCGGGGGGTGCCTCCTACGAGCAGTACTTC.

This chain uses TRBV5-4 with TRBJ2-7; unclear D gene. The ends were cut back, 5 bases at V and 0 bases at J, with 12 bases in the middle. CDR1 and CDR2 from the germline V gene are SGHNT and YYREEE (reference sequence). There are 14 residues in the CDR3. CDR3 bases: TGTGCCAGCAGGTTGTGGTCTAACTCCTACGAGCAGTACTTC. Translating gives CASRLWSNSYEQYF.

The rearrangement joins TRBV19 to TRBJ2-3; the match to TRBD1 covers 12 bases. With 4 bases clipped from V and 4 bases from J, the junction kept 9 bases outside the gene matches. From germline, CDR1 is LNHDA and CDR2 SQIVND (reference sequence). The CDR3 runs 17 residues. The CDR3 sequence: CASSTSGTGGPADTQYF. CDR3 nucleotide sequence: TGTGCCAGTAGTACCTCCGGGACAGGGGGCCCAGCAGATACGCAGTATTTT.

The chain couples TRBV5-1 to TRBJ2-5, with TRBD2 matching 8 bases. The CDR3 loop spans 19 amino acids. Germline V gene lookup returns CDR1 SGHRS and CDR2 YFSETQ. With 5 bases clipped from V and 0 bases from J, the junction kept 18 bases outside the gene matches. The CDR3 here is CASRPGLASVEKYQETQYF. The CDR3, as DNA: TGCGCCAGCAGACCCGGACTAGCCAGCGTGGAAAAGTACCAAGAGACCCAGTACTTC.

This chain joins TRBV7-6 and TRBJ1-1, with a weak D call TRBD1 (6 bases). With 4 bases removed from V and 0 bases from J, the gap between germline ends came to 15 bases. Looked up from germline, CDR1 is SGHVS and CDR2 is FNYEAQ. The CDR3 contains 16 residues. The CDR3 reads CASSSQPTGLNTEAFF. DNA for the CDR3: TGTGCCAGCAGCTCCCAGCCGACAGGCTTGAACACTGAAGCTTTCTTT. Based on the CDR3 plus reference TRBV7-6 and TRBJ1-1, the full variable domain is GAGVSQSPRYKVTKRGQDVALRCDPISGHVSLYWYRQALGQGPEFLTYFNYEAQQDKSGLPNDRFSAERPEGSISTLTIQRTEQRDSAMYRCASSSQPTGLNTEAFFGQGTRLTVV.

The CDR3 DNA follows: TGTGCCAGCTCACCAGCGGGGGAGGGTGGCTACACCTTC. The encoded protein is CASSPAGEGGYTF. The chain is built from TRBV18 and TRBJ1-2; tentatively, D is TRBD1 (5 bases). V lost 2 bases and J lost 7, with 11 bases in between. The CDR3 runs 13 residues. From germline, CDR1 is KGHSH and CDR2 LQKENI.

This clone was picked up a small number of times. The J gene is TRBJ1-6, the V gene TRBV5-8; a weak D match, TRBD1 (5 bases). CDR1 SGHTS and CDR2 YDEGEE come from the germline V gene. CDR3 length: 16 residues. The V end lost 5 bases, the J end lost 0 bases, and 12 bases lay between the germline ends. In nucleotides, the CDR3 is TGTGCCAGCAGGGATTACAGGAGCTCCTATAATTCACCCCTCCACTTT. Protein: CASRDYRSSYNSPLHF.

This clone is medium-sized by share. CDR3 amino acids: CAISDSRTGPSSYEQYF. The CDR3 DNA sequence: TGTGCCATCAGTGATTCCCGGACAGGGCCGAGCTCCTACGAGCAGTACTTC. The rearrangement uses TRBV10-3 and TRBJ2-7; 8 nucleotides align to TRBD1. Germline lookup yields CDR1 ENHRY and CDR2 SYGVKD. The CDR3 sequence is 17 residues long. V shed 3 bases and J 0 bases; nucleotides not matched to a gene: 10.

Only one count was recorded for this clone. This chain joins TRBV18 and TRBJ1-6, with 8 bases lining up with TRBD1. This CDR3 is built from 16 residues. J was trimmed by 5 bases and V by 4 bases; bases with no gene match: 7. Germline V gene sequence: CDR1 KGHSH, CDR2 LQKENI. The CDR3 DNA is TGTGCCAGCTCACGCGACAGGACAGGGCATAATTCACCCCTCCACTTT. It codes for CASSRDRTGHNSPLHF. The full variable domain, rest sourced from reference TRBV18 and TRBJ1-6, is NAGVMQNPRHLVRRRGQEARLRCSPMKGHSHVYWYRQLPEEGLKFMVYLQKENIIDESGMPKERFSAEFPKEGPSILRIQQVVRGDSAAYFCASSRDRTGHNSPLHFGNGTRLTVT.

The chain joins TRBV9 to TRBJ2-7, with TRBD2 matching 10 bases. The CDR3 length is 14 residues. The germline gives CDR1 SGDLS, CDR2 YYNGEE. Trimming removed 2 bases from V and 6 bases from J; junction bases left unmatched: 5. CDR3 protein: CASSVLSGGPEQYF. CDR3 DNA: TGTGCCAGCAGCGTTCTTAGCGGGGGGCCCGAGCAGTACTTC.

The chain employs TRBV5-6 and TRBJ2-6; TRBD1 is a possible D gene (5 bases). The CDR3 extends over 16 amino acids. The V gene's germline CDR1 is SGHDT and CDR2 YYEEEE. The ends were cut back, 1 base at V and 2 bases at J, with 10 bases in the middle. The CDR3 reads CASSLWGRAGANVLTF. The DNA for the CDR3 is TGTGCCAGCAGCTTGTGGGGCCGGGCTGGGGCCAACGTCCTGACTTTC. Drawing the rest from reference TRBV5-6 and TRBJ2-6, the complete variable domain is DAGVTQSPTHLIKTRGQQVTLRCSPKSGHDTVSWYQQALGQGPQFIFQYYEEEERQRGNFPDRFSGHQFPNYSSELNVNALLLGDSALYLCASSLWGRAGANVLTFGAGSRLTVL.

The rearrangement links TRBV9 to TRBJ2-3; 13 nucleotides line up with TRBD2. Trimming removed 4 bases from V and 4 bases from J; junction bases left unmatched: 3. This CDR3 is built from 15 residues. Germline V gene lookup returns CDR1 SGDLS and CDR2 YYNGEE. CDR3 amino acids: CASSLLAGGADTQYF. DNA of the CDR3: TGTGCCAGCAGCTTACTAGCGGGGGGGGCAGATACGCAGTATTTT. The full variable domain, completed using reference TRBV9 and TRBJ2-3, is DSGVTQTPKHLITATGQRVTLRCSPRSGDLSVYWYQQSLDQGLQFLIQYYNGEERAKGNILERFSAQQFPDLHSELNLSSLELGDSALYFCASSLLAGGADTQYFGPGTRLTVL.

V is TRBV30 and J is TRBJ1-5; D is perhaps TRBD1 (5 bases). Germline CDR1 reads GTSNPN; CDR2 reads SVGIG (reference sequence). The V and J ends lost 2 bases and 5 bases respectively, with 7 bases between them. CDR3 length: 12 residues. CDR3 coding DNA: TGTGCCTGGAGTCAGGGATATCAGCCCCAGCATTTT. Translated, it gives CAWSQGYQPQHF.

The rearrangement links TRBV29-1 to TRBJ1-1; TRBD1 matches 7 bases. The length of the CDR3 is 13 residues. Germline-derived CDR1 and CDR2 are SQVTM and ANQGSEA. The V gene end was trimmed by 6 bases and the J gene end by 8 bases; junction bases not matched to a gene: 12. CDR3 amino acids: CSVVKGAGSEAFF. The CDR3 coding sequence is TGCAGCGTGGTCAAGGGGGCGGGCTCCGAAGCTTTCTTT.

The chain carries TRBV11-2 and TRBJ2-1; 7 nucleotides line up with TRBD1. The CDR3 spans 15 residues. Germline CDR1 and CDR2: SGHAT and FQNNGV. J gave up 1 base and V 0 bases, and 0 bases lay outside the gene matches. In DNA, the CDR3 is TGTGCCAGCAGCTTAGACAGGGGGTCCTACAATGAGCAGTTCTTC. It specifies CASSLDRGSYNEQFF.

This chain joins TRBV5-1 and TRBJ2-5; 13 nucleotides match TRBD2. This CDR3 is built from 18 residues. With 4 bases clipped from V and 2 bases from J, the junction kept 11 bases outside the gene matches. Germline V gene data show CDR1 as SGHRS and CDR2 as YFSETQ. The CDR3 bases are TGCGCCAGCAGCCCAAAACTAGCGGGGGGGCTTCAGCAAGAGACCCAGTACTTC. It is translated as CASSPKLAGGLQQETQYF.

This rearrangement joins TRBV5-8 to TRBJ1-2; 7 bases fit TRBD1. Looked up from germline, CDR1 is SGHTS and CDR2 is YDEGEE. The CDR3 consists of 20 residues. V lost 4 bases to trimming and J lost 1 base; unmatched junction nucleotides: 22. The CDR3 sequence: CASSRYDRIWDSKLNYGYTF. DNA of the CDR3: TGTGCCAGCAGCCGGTACGACCGGATATGGGACAGCAAACTTAACTATGGCTACACCTTC.

The chain combines TRBV5-8 with TRBJ2-3; a possible D gene is TRBD2 (5 bases). The CDR3 has 18 residues. The V and J ends lost 1 base and 2 bases respectively, with 20 bases between them. Germline CDR1 reads SGHTS; CDR2 reads YDEGEE. CDR3 in DNA: TGTGCCAGCAGCTTGCGAAGGATAACTAGAGTGGACACAGATACGCAGTATTTT. It translates to CASSLRRITRVDTDTQYF.

The chain is built from TRBV10-3 and TRBJ2-7; D call uncertain. Germline CDR1 reads ENHRY; CDR2 reads SYGVKD. V was shortened by 3 bases and J by 0 bases, with 9 bases between the two germline ends. The CDR3 has 14 residues. This chain's CDR3 is CAISDYKSSYEQYF. Here the CDR3 DNA reads TGTGCCATCAGTGATTATAAGAGCTCCTACGAGCAGTACTTC.

There are a few counts of this clone. The gene calls are TRBV19 and TRBJ1-6; no clear D. The ends were cut back, 4 bases at V and 7 bases at J, with 17 bases in the middle. This CDR3 has 16 amino acids. Germline CDR1 reads LNHDA; CDR2 reads SQIVND (reference sequence). CDR3 DNA: TGTGCCAGTAGTAAACAGCAGCGGTCTCGAAATTCACCCCTCCACTTT. Translated: CASSKQQRSRNSPLHF.

V usage is TRBV5-6 and J usage is TRBJ2-5, with TRBD2 as a possible D gene (6 bases). This CDR3 region has 16 residues. Germline V gene sequence: CDR1 SGHDT, CDR2 YYEEEE. With 2 bases removed from V and 0 bases from J, the gap between germline ends came to 14 bases. Here the CDR3 reads CASSFPGLAYQETQYF. The CDR3 DNA follows: TGTGCCAGCAGCTTCCCTGGGCTAGCGTACCAAGAGACCCAGTACTTC.